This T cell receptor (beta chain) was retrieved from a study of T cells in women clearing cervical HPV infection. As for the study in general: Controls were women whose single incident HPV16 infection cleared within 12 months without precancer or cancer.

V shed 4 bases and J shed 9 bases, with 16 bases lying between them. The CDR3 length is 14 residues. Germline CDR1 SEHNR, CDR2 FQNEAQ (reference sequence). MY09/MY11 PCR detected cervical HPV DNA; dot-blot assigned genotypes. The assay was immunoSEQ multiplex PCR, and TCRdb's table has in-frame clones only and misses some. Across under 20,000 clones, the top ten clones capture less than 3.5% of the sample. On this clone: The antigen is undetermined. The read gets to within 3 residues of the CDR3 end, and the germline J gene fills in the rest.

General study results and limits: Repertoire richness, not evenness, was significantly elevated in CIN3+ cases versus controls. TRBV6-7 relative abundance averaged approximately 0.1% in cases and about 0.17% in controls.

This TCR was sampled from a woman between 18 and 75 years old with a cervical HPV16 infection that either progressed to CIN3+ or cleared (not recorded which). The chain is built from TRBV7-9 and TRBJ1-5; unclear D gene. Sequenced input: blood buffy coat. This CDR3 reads CASSSGEIVRPQHF. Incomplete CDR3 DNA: TGTGCCAGCAGCTCCGGGGAAATTGTTAGGCCC.